This T cell receptor (beta chain) was documented in a study of immune heterogeneity within non-small cell lung tumors. In its sample, this clonotype is medium-sized (0.01 to 0.1%). The authors used roughly 600 ng of bulk tumor genomic DNA per sample as template. Several biopsies per primary tumor were taken during surgery, spaced as far apart as possible. Samples came from untreated patients having curative surgery for newly diagnosed non-small cell lung cancer. V lost 6 bases, J lost 0 bases, and 15 bases lay in between. Germline assignment: CDR1 KGHSH and CDR2 LQKENI. The length of the CDR3 is 16 residues. Multiplex PCR was performed with 32 V and 13 J primers, and it amplified TCR beta CDR3. TCRdb reprocessed the multiplex PCR reads with MiXCR, giving one entry per CDR3 protein. Among over 5,500 distinct CDR3 sequences listed, less than 25% were seen once.

The sequence was obtained from a female donor with non-small cell lung cancer. The chain has TRBV18 and TRBJ1-3; tentatively, D is TRBD1 (6 bases). Input material: lung tumor tissue. CDR3 DNA: TGTGCCAGCTCTCAACTACAGGGAACCTCTGGAAACACCATATATTTT. This encodes CASSQLQGTSGNTIYF.